This T cell receptor beta chain was sequenced in a study of blood T cells in healthy people across ages (dated by TCRdb to the mid-2010s). Some background on the complete study: In model experiments, template switching captured roughly one uniquely barcoded TCR beta cDNA molecule for every two T cells. Using deep sequencing normalized with unique cDNA molecular identifiers, the study measured how TCR beta repertoire diversity changes with age. The donors were split into four age groups: young (average 16 years), middle-aged (roughly 40), aged (more than 60) and long-lived (roughly 88). To avoid experimental bias, donors of different ages were spread randomly across the sequencing lanes. For two donors (one aged 18 to 29 and one aged 80 or older), the study analyzed two additional independent replicas of 1 million unique cDNA reads from the same blood draw. General study outcomes and caveats: Observed TCR beta diversity correlated strongly with the percentage of naive T cells measured by flow cytometry. Compared with the aged group, the long-lived group had more naive CD4+ T cells, fewer expanded clones and increased TCR diversity, a pattern suggesting age selection. Estimates of total diversity based on one million sequenced T cells were regarded as lower bounds and as underestimates. As age increased, observed TCR beta diversity per million T cells dropped in a roughly linear way, and a significant reduction was already evident by age about 40. The CMV infection status of donors was not known, potentially confounding age-related changes in expanded clonotypes. Since profiling was done on bulk unsorted PBMCs, naive and antigen-experienced compartments could not be conclusively compared.

The library came from 5' RACE. The sequencer was an Illumina HiSeq 2500. A second about 7 to 12 cycle PCR used a sample-barcoded 5' primer and a J-beta primer mix. Each TCR beta cDNA molecule received a unique molecular identifier from a template-switch 5' adaptor carrying 12 random nucleotides. Each sample yielded at least 3 million CDR3-containing paired-end reads. All of the RNA was converted into first-strand cDNA using the Mint cDNA synthesis kit, with a TRBC-specific oligonucleotide serving as the primer. All cDNA was treated with uracil-DNA glycosylase and then went through a first 18-cycle PCR with the universal primers M1SS and BC2_uni_R. The study's own analysis went as follows. Normalization of each sample was performed by random selection of 1 million high-quality reads, each carrying a distinct molecular identifier. Reads with shared molecular identifiers were discarded instead of being binned into consensus sequences. MiTCR, with a Q25 quality threshold and the strictest error-elimination algorithm, was used for CDR3 identification, clonotype clustering and error correction. A nonparametric unseen species model with Euler transformation was used to estimate lower-bound total TCR beta diversity. Using fastp at Q25 and MiXCR, TCRdb reprocessed the public reads and kept productive beta chains. A single entry per CDR3 protein holds the most common genes and DNA from its merged rows. In this record, the V and J calls reflect TCRdb's handling and not the investigators' own analysis. Across this sample there are about 1,400,000 distinct CDR3 sequences, with about 40% seen only once. The top ten constitute 7% to 9.5% of the sample.

The donors were 40 or so Caucasian individuals from Russia, aged roughly 6 to 100 years, who were systemically healthy. Each donor gave about 10 milliliters of peripheral blood, drawn into EDTA-treated Vacutainer tubes. Ficoll-Paque density-gradient centrifugation was used to isolate PBMCs, with at least 6 million per sample. Trizol reagent was used to extract total RNA from the PBMCs, yielding at least 6 micrograms per sample. Naive CD45RAhigh/CD27high T cell percentages were measured by flow cytometry on a PBMC aliquot from every donor. Turning to this clonotype: Its antigen is not yet known. No quality values exist for individual bases; no much larger clone is one base distant.

Reading from cysteine to phenylalanine, the CDR3 counts 14 amino acids. The only DNA kept is the CDR3, 42 bases in frame from the first base. The germline V gene encodes CDR1 LNHDA and CDR2 SQIVND (reference sequence). V loses 1 base, J loses 8 bases, and the germline ends lie 9 bases apart. This clonotype originated in a woman between 18 and 30 years old in good health. The sequence joins TRBV19 to TRBJ1-6; the D gene is possibly TRBD1, with 6 bases matching. The material sequenced was blood. CDR3 loop: CASSIGAGDSPLHF. The bases read TGTGCCAGTAGTATAGGGGCAGGGGATTCACCCCTCCACTTT.